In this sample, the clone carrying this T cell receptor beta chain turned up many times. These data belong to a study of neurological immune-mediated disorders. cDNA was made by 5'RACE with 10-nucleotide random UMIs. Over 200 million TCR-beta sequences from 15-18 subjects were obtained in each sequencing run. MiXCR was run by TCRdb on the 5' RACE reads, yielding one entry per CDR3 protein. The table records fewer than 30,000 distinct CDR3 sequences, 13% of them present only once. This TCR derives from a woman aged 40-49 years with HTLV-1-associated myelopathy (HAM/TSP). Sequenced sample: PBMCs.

The CDR3 bases are TGTGCCAGCAGCTTGGATCTTAGCGAGAACGAGCAGTACGTC. Its translation is CASSLDLSENEQYV. This rearrangement joins TRBV5-4 to TRBJ2-7, with a weak D call TRBD2 (5 bases). Between the trimmed V and J ends, which lost 0 bases and 5 bases, there was a span of 12 bases. Germline V gene sequence: CDR1 SGHNT, CDR2 YYREEE (reference sequence). The CDR3 consists of 14 residues.